The 19 T cell receptor beta chains listed next were all sequenced from one sample in a study of shared clonotypes between healthy human individuals. Clones were read by immunoSEQ multiplex PCR, and TCRdb kept only the in-frame ones, dropping some. Among over 1.4 million clones, roughly 96% were seen once, and the ten largest hold 0.95% to 1.5%. The source material was naive CD4+ T cells sorted from blood. Subset indicated: CD45RA+ positively selected. Source of these receptors: a man younger than 45 in good health.

The chain has TRBV7-2 and TRBJ2-3; D uncertain. Germline lookup yields CDR1 SGHTA and CDR2 FQGNSA. The CDR3 is 12 amino acids. V was trimmed by 1 base and J by 10 bases, leaving 9 bases between them. CDR3: CASSLDVGAQYF. CDR3 in DNA: TGTGCCAGCAGCTTAGACGTGGGTGCGCAGTATTTT.

V gene TRBV11-1 combines with J gene TRBJ2-3; the D gene is possibly TRBD2 (6 bases). V was shortened by 5 bases and J by 2 bases, with 14 bases between the two germline ends. From germline, CDR1 is SGHAT and CDR2 FQDESV (reference sequence). CDR3 length: 15 residues. CDR3 loop: CASSPGTETTDTQYF. Here the CDR3 DNA reads TGTGCCAGCAGCCCAGGGACTGAAACCACAGATACGCAGTATTTT. The full variable domain, in which reference TRBV11-1 and TRBJ2-3 provide the parts outside the CDR3, is EAEVAQSPRYKITEKSQAVAFWCDPISGHATLYWYRQILGQGPELLVQFQDESVVDDSQLPKDRFSAERLKGVDSTLKIQPAELGDSAMYLCASSPGTETTDTQYFGPGTRLTVL.

The chain uses TRBV5-4 and TRBJ2-7; 13 nucleotides match TRBD2. The CDR3 is made up of 16 amino acids. Germline V gene lookup returns CDR1 SGHNT and CDR2 YYREEE (reference sequence). Losses at the gene ends were 4 bases for V and 4 bases for J; bases not matched to a gene: 8. CDR3 region: CASSSGLAGAPYEQYF. The CDR3 region has the DNA TGTGCCAGCAGCAGTGGACTAGCGGGAGCGCCGTACGAGCAGTACTTC.

The chain uses TRBV10-1 and TRBJ2-5; D is ambiguous. Germline CDR1 and CDR2: WNHNN and SYGVQD (reference sequence). V shed 2 bases and J shed 5 bases, with 9 bases lying between them. The CDR3 contains 13 residues. The CDR3 protein is CASSETGRETQYF. The CDR3 coding sequence is TGCGCCAGCAGTGAGACGGGTAGGGAGACCCAGTACTTC.

The chain is built from TRBV5-4 and TRBJ2-1, with 7 positions matching TRBD2. V lost 4 bases to trimming and J lost 5 bases; unmatched junction nucleotides: 9. The CDR3 is 15 residues long. Germline V CDR1 and CDR2: SGHNT, YYREEE (reference sequence). CDR3 DNA sequence: TGTGCCAGCAGCCAAGGGGCGGCGGGGGACAATGAGCAGTTCTTC. Translation gives CASSQGAAGDNEQFF.

The count of this clone is one. The chain carries TRBV28 and TRBJ2-7; D might be TRBD1 or TRBD2, each matching 5 bases. V was cut by 1 base and J by 5 bases, with 24 bases left in between. Germline loops: CDR1 MDHEN, CDR2 SYDVKM. The CDR3 runs 18 residues. CDR3 in amino acids: CASSLLGAVGTRPHEQYF. CDR3 nucleotide sequence: TGTGCCAGCAGTTTATTAGGGGCCGTCGGGACGAGACCTCACGAGCAGTACTTC.

This chain connects TRBV5-1 to TRBJ2-1, with 7 bases aligning to TRBD2. CDR1 SGHRS and CDR2 YFSETQ come from the germline V gene. CDR3 length: 15 amino acids. Unmatched junction bases numbered 7, after V lost 0 bases and J lost 7 bases. CDR3 coding DNA: TGCGCCAGCAGCTTGGAGGGAGGGCCGTCTAATGAGCAGTTCTTC. Protein product: CASSLEGGPSNEQFF.

V usage is TRBV7-8 and J usage is TRBJ2-2; perhaps TRBD1 as D (5 bases). Germline-derived CDR1 and CDR2 are SGHVS and FQNEAQ. V dropped 0 bases and J dropped 0 bases, with 11 bases sitting between them. The CDR3 has 17 residues. CDR3: CASSLANTGANTGELFF. As DNA, the CDR3 is TGTGCCAGCAGCTTAGCGAATACAGGTGCGAACACCGGGGAGCTGTTTTTT.

The genes are TRBV11-2 and TRBJ2-1, with 9 bases aligning to TRBD2. CDR1 and CDR2 from the germline V gene are SGHAT and FQNNGV. The CDR3 totals 19 residues. V shed 2 bases, J shed 1 base, and the junction held 12 bases outside the gene matches. CDR3 region: CASSLRGVTAGGSYNEQFF. The CDR3 DNA reads as TGTGCCAGCAGCTTAAGGGGCGTGACCGCGGGAGGGTCCTACAATGAGCAGTTCTTC.

The chain uses TRBV27 and TRBJ2-7; no definite D call. Trimming removed 4 bases at V and 0 bases at J, with 16 bases between. The CDR3 length is 16 residues. Germline lookup yields CDR1 MNHEY and CDR2 SMNVEV (reference sequence). This chain's CDR3 is CASSSGLGSPSYEQYF. CDR3 DNA sequence: TGTGCCAGCAGTTCTGGTCTAGGGTCGCCCTCCTACGAGCAGTACTTC.

The genes are TRBV19 and TRBJ2-7, with TRBD1 as a possible D gene (5 bases). V was pared by 5 bases and J by 7 bases, with 15 bases between. Germline V gene data show CDR1 as LNHDA and CDR2 as SQIVND (reference sequence). The CDR3 contains 13 residues. DNA for the CDR3: TGTGCCAGTAGTTTCTGGCTCCAGGGAGAGCAGTACTTC. Amino acids: CASSFWLQGEQYF.

This chain uses TRBV7-8 with TRBJ2-5; the D is unclear. Germline CDR1 SGHVS, CDR2 FQNEAQ. Trimming shortened V by 3 bases and J by 3 bases, and 5 bases separated the two germline ends. This CDR3 is 12 amino acids long. The CDR3 loop reads CASSFLEETQYF. The CDR3 nucleotides are TGTGCCAGCAGCTTCCTTGAAGAGACCCAGTACTTC.

The rearrangement uses TRBV28 and TRBJ1-5; TRBD1 aligns across 8 bases. This CDR3 region has 17 residues. Germline V lookup: CDR1 MDHEN, CDR2 SYDVKM. Losses at the gene ends were 8 bases for V and 7 bases for J; bases not matched to a gene: 19. The DNA for the CDR3 is TGTGCCAGCCAAACTCCCAGACAGGGGTTGGCAGAACAGCCCCAGCATTTT. Translation: CASQTPRQGLAEQPQHF.

The rearrangement uses TRBV11-2 and TRBJ1-5; D ambiguous. Germline V gives CDR1 SGHAT, CDR2 FQNNGV. The CDR3 has 15 amino acids. The germline V and J ends were trimmed by 1 base and 4 bases, with 11 bases remaining between them. The CDR3 is CASSLGAQSNQPQHF. Written as DNA, the CDR3 is TGTGCCAGCAGCTTAGGGGCACAGAGTAATCAGCCCCAGCATTTT.

This clone was seen a single time. The rearrangement links TRBV7-3 to TRBJ1-5, with D perhaps matching TRBD1 (6 bases). CDR1 and CDR2 (germline): SGHTA, FQGTGA. Trimming cost V 1 base and J 5 bases, with 12 bases left between them. The length of the CDR3 is 15 residues. The CDR3 bases are TGTGCCAGCAGCTTAAGAGGGGGTAGTGATCAGCCCCAGCATTTT. This sequence encodes CASSLRGGSDQPQHF.

This chain uses TRBV5-6 with TRBJ2-4, with D possibly matching TRBD1 (6 bases). This CDR3 is 15 amino acids long. Between the trimmed V and J ends, which lost 1 base and 3 bases, there was a span of 11 bases. The V gene's germline CDR1 is SGHDT and CDR2 YYEEEE. The CDR3: CASSLPGTNKNIQYF. The CDR3 bases are TGTGCCAGCAGCTTGCCCGGGACAAACAAAAACATTCAGTACTTC.

J is TRBJ2-5 and V is TRBV4-1; 15 bases are shared with TRBD2. Germline lookup yields CDR1 MGHRA and CDR2 YSYEKL. This CDR3 is 19 amino acids long. The junction had 9 bases not matched to a gene; V was cut back by 2 bases and J by 2 bases. The CDR3 nucleotides are TGCGCCAGCAGCCAAACCCCCGGGACTAGCGGGAGGAGACAAGAGACCCAGTACTTC. Protein sequence: CASSQTPGTSGRRQETQYF.

V and J are TRBV7-6 and TRBJ2-1; 10 nucleotides match TRBD1. Unmatched junction bases numbered 6, after V lost 5 bases and J lost 2 bases. The CDR3 has 16 residues. Germline CDR1 reads SGHVS; CDR2 reads FNYEAQ. CDR3 sequence (DNA): TGTGCCAGCAGCAAGGGACAGGGGAGCCCCTACAATGAGCAGTTCTTC. It encodes CASSKGQGSPYNEQFF. The full variable domain, in which reference TRBV7-6 and TRBJ2-1 provide the parts outside the CDR3, is GAGVSQSPRYKVTKRGQDVALRCDPISGHVSLYWYRQALGQGPEFLTYFNYEAQQDKSGLPNDRFSAERPEGSISTLTIQRTEQRDSAMYRCASSKGQGSPYNEQFFGPGTRLTVL.

V and J are TRBV7-2 and TRBJ2-2; D is ambiguous. Germline V CDR1 and CDR2: SGHTA, FQGNSA. Trimming took 4 bases from V and 7 from J, leaving 13 bases between them. CDR3 length: 14 amino acids. DNA of the CDR3: TGTGCCAGCAGCTCAGTCCCAGGAATCGGGGAGCTGTTTTTT. It encodes CASSSVPGIGELFF. Supplemented by reference TRBV7-2 and TRBJ2-2, the full variable domain reads GAGVSQSPSNKVTEKGKDVELRCDPISGHTALYWYRQSLGQGLEFLIYFQGNSAPDKSGLPSDRFSAERTGGSVSTLTIQRTQQEDSAVYLCASSSVPGIGELFFGEGSRLTVL.